This passage covers 17 T cell receptor beta chains from one sample sequenced in a study of radiotherapy plus CTLA-4 blockade in lung cancer. Generated by immunoSEQ multiplex PCR, the TCRdb table keeps only in-frame clones and is missing some. The data show approximately 77,000 clones, with more than 60% seen just once and roughly 22% held by the top ten. The sequencing used peripheral blood, collected from a patient treated with radiotherapy plus ipilimumab. The receptor source for this set is a human donor with non-small cell lung cancer whose response to radiotherapy plus ipilimumab could not be evaluated. Some clones in this sample may be carry-over from other donors' samples.

The J gene is TRBJ2-2, the V gene TRBV25-1; TRBD1 matches 9 bases. Trimming removed 3 bases from V and 3 bases from J; junction bases left unmatched: 2. CDR3 length: 15 residues. Germline CDR1 MGHDK, CDR2 SYGVNS. CDR3 sequence: CASSDHRGHTGELFF. The CDR3 nucleotides are TGTGCCAGCAGTGACCACAGGGGGCACACCGGGGAGCTGTTTTTT.

V gene TRBV5-1 combines with J gene TRBJ1-6; perhaps TRBD1 as D (6 bases). There are 16 residues in the CDR3. The germline gives CDR1 SGHRS, CDR2 YFSETQ. V gave up 2 bases and J gave up 3 bases, with 12 bases separating them. CDR3 DNA: TGCGCCAGCAGCTTTGGACAGACCCACTATAATTCACCCCTCCACTTT. Translating it yields CASSFGQTHYNSPLHF.

The chain uses TRBV29-1 and TRBJ2-2; D is uncertain. V lost 1 base and J 2 bases, leaving 11 bases between the germline ends. From germline, CDR1 is SQVTM and CDR2 ANQGSEA. This CDR3 contains 15 residues. This CDR3 reads CSVEVGGVNTGELFF. The CDR3 DNA is TGCAGCGTTGAAGTAGGTGGAGTAAACACCGGGGAGCTGTTTTTT.

The rearrangement uses TRBV4-3 and TRBJ2-3, with TRBD1 matching over 8 bases. The CDR3 consists of 17 residues. CDR1 is LGHNA, CDR2 YSLEER, per germline. V gave up 0 bases and J gave up 8 bases; unmatched junction bases: 13. CDR3 residues: CASSQDGWPGGVRTQYF. CDR3 nucleotide sequence: TGCGCCAGCAGCCAAGATGGATGGCCAGGGGGCGTACGTACGCAGTATTTT.

This clone appeared once. The J gene is TRBJ2-3, the V gene TRBV29-1; TRBD1 aligns across 7 bases. Germline values: CDR1 SQVTM, CDR2 ANQGSEA. CDR3 size: 15 residues. The J segment lost 0 bases and the V segment lost 1 base, leaving 4 bases of the junction unmatched. The chain's CDR3 is CSVEGVDRSTDTQYF. The CDR3 coding sequence is TGCAGCGTTGAAGGGGTGGACAGGAGCACAGATACGCAGTATTTT.

This clone turned up a few times. The genes are TRBV28 and TRBJ1-5, with TRBD1 identical over 7 bases. Germline V gives CDR1 MDHEN, CDR2 SYDVKM. The CDR3 consists of 21 residues. V lost 3 bases and J lost 4; bases outside the gene matches: 24. The CDR3 region has the DNA TGTGCCAGCAGTTTTACTCCCCCCTCATATATCATGACAGGGTGGAATCAGCCCCAGCATTTT. As protein: CASSFTPPSYIMTGWNQPQHF.

The V and J genes are TRBV6-1 and TRBJ2-2; TRBD1 matches at 8 bases. The germline gives CDR1 MNHNS, CDR2 SASEGT. CDR3 length equals 17 residues. After removal of 0 bases from V and 2 bases from J, the junction contained 5 bases not matched to a gene. The CDR3 is CASSEARRGLNTGELFF. The CDR3, as DNA: TGTGCCAGCAGTGAAGCGCGCAGGGGGCTAAACACCGGGGAGCTGTTTTTT.

This chain links TRBV21-1 with TRBJ2-1; TRBD2 is the table's D call, not checked against the DNA. TRBV21-1 is flagged as a pseudogene. This CDR3 spans 12 amino acids. For the CDR3, the DNA is TGTGCCAGCAGCAGCTTGAGGAATGAGCAGTTCTTC. Protein product: CASSSLRNEQFF.

The chain combines TRBV6-6 with TRBJ1-2, with TRBD1 as a possible D gene (5 bases). Germline assignment: CDR1 MNHNY and CDR2 SVGAGI (reference sequence). CDR3 length: 13 amino acids. Trimming pared 1 base from V and 8 bases from J, leaving 11 bases between. The CDR3 region is CASSYFGAGGYTF. The DNA of the CDR3 is TGTGCCAGCAGTTACTTCGGGGCGGGGGGCTACACCTTC.

The rearrangement links TRBV7-9 to TRBJ1-1; D is uncertain. The CDR3 runs 13 residues. Germline V gene data show CDR1 as SEHNR and CDR2 as FQNEAQ (reference sequence). V was clipped by 5 bases and J by 1 base, with 8 bases between them. The CDR3 DNA reads as TGTGCCAGCAGCCCCATCCCGAACACTGAAGCTTTCTTT. This codes for CASSPIPNTEAFF.

This chain joins TRBV11-2 and TRBJ2-2, with D unclear. Germline values: CDR1 SGHAT, CDR2 FQNNGV. Trimming removed 5 bases from V and 4 bases from J, with 17 bases in between. The CDR3 extends over 16 amino acids. This CDR3 is CASSLKPRLPTGELFF. The CDR3 DNA follows: TGTGCCAGCAGCCTAAAACCTCGTCTCCCCACCGGGGAGCTGTTTTTT. Based on the CDR3 plus reference TRBV11-2 and TRBJ2-2, the full variable domain is EAGVAQSPRYKIIEKRQSVAFWCNPISGHATLYWYQQILGQGPKLLIQFQNNGVVDDSQLPKDRFSAERLKGVDSTLKIQPAKLEDSAVYLCASSLKPRLPTGELFFGEGSRLTVL.

The chain couples TRBV27 to TRBJ1-6; 7 positions match TRBD1. V lost 5 bases, J lost 14 bases, and 9 bases stayed unmatched. This CDR3 is built from 13 residues. Per the germline V gene, CDR1 is MNHEY and CDR2 is SMNVEV (reference sequence). The CDR3 DNA is TGTGCCAGCAGTCCGACAGGGTTGTATTCCCTCCACTTT. Translated, it gives CASSPTGLYSLHF.

The chain couples TRBV7-8 to TRBJ2-3; no clear D. This CDR3 is 12 amino acids long. The V end lost 5 bases, the J end lost 4 bases, and 7 bases lay between the germline ends. Germline V gene sequence: CDR1 SGHVS, CDR2 FQNEAQ. CDR3 bases: TGTGCCAGCAGCCTAATACCAGATACGCAGTATTTT. Translation: CASSLIPDTQYF.

In its sample, this clone was seen once. The CDR3 here is CASSLSGSTDTQYF. For the CDR3, the DNA is TGCGCCAGCAGCTTATCAGGGAGCACAGATACGCAGTATTTT. The rearrangement joins TRBV5-1 to TRBJ2-3, with D possibly matching TRBD1 (5 bases). V lost 2 bases and J lost 0, with 7 bases in between. Germline-derived CDR1 and CDR2 are SGHRS and YFSETQ. The length of the CDR3 is 14 residues.

The chain is built from TRBV7-2 and TRBJ1-6; TRBD1 is a possible D gene (5 bases). V was pared by 4 bases and J by 3 bases, with 7 bases between. This CDR3 region has 14 residues. CDR1 and CDR2 (germline): SGHTA, FQGNSA. The CDR3 sequence: CASSSRGYNSPLHF. The CDR3, as DNA: TGTGCCAGCAGCTCAAGGGGCTATAATTCACCCCTCCACTTT.

J is TRBJ2-3 and V is TRBV7-3; TRBD2 matches 14 bases. The trim removed 4 bases at V and 0 bases at J, leaving 12 bases unmatched. The CDR3 runs to 20 residues. Per germline, CDR1 SGHTA and CDR2 FQGTGA. The CDR3 region has the DNA TGTGCCAGCAGCTCCCCGGGACTAGCGGGGGCGATAGCTAGCACAGATACGCAGTATTTT. Protein: CASSSPGLAGAIASTDTQYF.

The V gene is TRBV11-2, the J gene TRBJ2-7; D might be TRBD1 (6 bases). The CDR3 extends over 13 amino acids. CDR1 and CDR2 (germline): SGHAT, FQNNGV. V dropped 1 base and J dropped 5 bases, with 9 bases sitting between them. The CDR3 here is CASSLGRTDEQYF. The CDR3 DNA reads TGTGCCAGCAGCTTAGGGAGGACAGACGAGCAGTACTTC.